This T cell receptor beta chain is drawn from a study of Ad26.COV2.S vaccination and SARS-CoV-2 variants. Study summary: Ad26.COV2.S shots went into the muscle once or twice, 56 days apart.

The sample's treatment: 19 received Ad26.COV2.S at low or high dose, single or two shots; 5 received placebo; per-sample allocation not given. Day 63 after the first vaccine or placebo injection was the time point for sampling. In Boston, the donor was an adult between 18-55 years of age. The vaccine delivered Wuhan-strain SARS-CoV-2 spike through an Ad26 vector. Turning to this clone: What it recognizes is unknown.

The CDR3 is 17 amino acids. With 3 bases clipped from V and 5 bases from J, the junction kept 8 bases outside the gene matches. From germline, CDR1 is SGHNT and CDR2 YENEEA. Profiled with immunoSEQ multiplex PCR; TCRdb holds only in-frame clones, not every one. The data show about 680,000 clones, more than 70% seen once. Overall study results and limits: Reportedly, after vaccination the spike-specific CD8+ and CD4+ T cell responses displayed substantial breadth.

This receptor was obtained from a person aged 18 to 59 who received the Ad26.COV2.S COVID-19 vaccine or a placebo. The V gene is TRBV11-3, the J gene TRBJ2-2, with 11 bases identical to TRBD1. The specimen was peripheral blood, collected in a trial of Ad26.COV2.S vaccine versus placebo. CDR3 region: CASSFGSGTGGTGELFF. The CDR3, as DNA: TGTGCCAGCAGCTTTGGGAGTGGGACAGGGGGAACCGGGGAGCTGTTTTTT. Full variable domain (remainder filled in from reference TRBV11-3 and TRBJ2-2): EAGVVQSPRYKIIEKKQPVAFWCNPISGHNTLYWYLQNLGQGPELLIRYENEEAVDDSQLPKDRFSAERLKGVDSTLKIQPAELGDSAVYLCASSFGSGTGGTGELFFGEGSRLTVL.